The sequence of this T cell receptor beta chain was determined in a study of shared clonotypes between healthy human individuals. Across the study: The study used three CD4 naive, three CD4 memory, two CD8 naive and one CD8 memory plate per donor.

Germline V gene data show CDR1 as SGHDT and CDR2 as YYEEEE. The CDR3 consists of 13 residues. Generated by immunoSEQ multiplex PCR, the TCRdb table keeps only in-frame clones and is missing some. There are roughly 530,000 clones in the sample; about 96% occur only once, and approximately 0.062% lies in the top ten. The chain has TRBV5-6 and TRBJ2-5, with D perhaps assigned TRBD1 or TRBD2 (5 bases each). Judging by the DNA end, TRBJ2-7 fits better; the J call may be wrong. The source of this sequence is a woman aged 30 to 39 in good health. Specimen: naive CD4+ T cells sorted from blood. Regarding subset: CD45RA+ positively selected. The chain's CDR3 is CASSLGTYYEQYF. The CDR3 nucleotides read TGTGCCAGCAGCCTGGGGACCTACTACGAGCAGTACTTC.